This passage covers 28 T cell receptor beta chains from one sample sequenced in a study of blood T cell repertoires in COVID-19. TCRdb keeps only in-frame clones here, not all; method: immunoSEQ multiplex PCR. Found here are 35,000 to 50,000 clones, approximately 80% of them singletons; the top ten hold under 25%. Sequences were obtained from peripheral blood. Source of these receptors: a woman aged 55-69 years with acute or convalescent COVID-19.

The CDR3 region is CAWSVTGWAEAFF. The CDR3 DNA follows: TGTGCCTGGAGTGTAACAGGGTGGGCTGAAGCTTTCTTT. The rearrangement links TRBV30 to TRBJ1-1; D is perhaps TRBD1 (6 bases). Germline V gene data show CDR1 as GTSNPN and CDR2 as SVGIG (reference sequence). Trimming stripped 0 bases from V and 6 bases from J, with 11 bases between. The CDR3 extends over 13 amino acids.

V usage is TRBV6-5 and J usage is TRBJ1-6, with a possible D match to TRBD1 (6 bases). The CDR3 is made up of 14 amino acids. V lost 3 bases, J lost 10 bases, and 13 bases lay in between. The germline V gene has CDR1 MNHEY and CDR2 SVGAGI. The CDR3 sequence: CASSYRQASSPLHF. The CDR3 DNA is TGTGCCAGCAGTTATCGACAGGCGAGCTCACCCCTCCACTTT.

This chain joins TRBV4-3 and TRBJ2-7; tentatively, D is TRBD2 (6 bases). V lost 2 bases and J 6 bases, leaving 14 bases between the germline ends. CDR1 LGHNA and CDR2 YSLEER come from the germline V gene. This CDR3 spans 14 amino acids. The DNA for the CDR3 is TGCGCCAGCAGCCAAACCCGGGACTCCCCCGAGCAGTACTTC. It is translated as CASSQTRDSPEQYF.

The chain employs TRBV19 and TRBJ1-2; TRBD1 aligns across 7 bases. The ends lost 7 bases at V and 5 bases at J; junction bases unmatched: 10. The germline CDR1 and CDR2 sequences are LNHDA and SQIVND (reference sequence). The CDR3 runs 14 residues. CDR3 protein: CASTPRQGGYGYTF. CDR3 bases: TGTGCCAGTACCCCGAGACAGGGAGGATATGGCTACACCTTC. The variable domain in full, with the rest retrieved from reference TRBV19 and TRBJ1-2, is DGGITQSPKYLFRKEGQNVTLSCEQNLNHDAMYWYRQDPGQGLRLIYYSQIVNDFQKGDIAEGYSVSREKKESFPLTVTSAQKNPTAFYLCASTPRQGGYGYTFGSGTRLTVV.

This clone was counted a single time. This chain uses TRBV27 with TRBJ1-2, with a weak D call TRBD1 (5 bases). Between the trimmed V and J ends, which lost 6 bases and 4 bases, there was a span of 18 bases. Looked up from germline, CDR1 is MNHEY and CDR2 is SMNVEV (reference sequence). The CDR3 covers 15 residues. DNA for the CDR3: TGTGCCAGCAGATCTAGGGGTCAGGGATTCTATGGCTACACCTTC. Amino acids: CASRSRGQGFYGYTF.

The J gene is TRBJ2-3, the V gene TRBV6-2 or TRBV6-3; TRBD2 matches 14 bases. Germline CDR1 and CDR2: MNHEY and SVGEGT. This CDR3 is built from 16 residues. Trimming removed 4 bases from V and 6 bases from J; junction bases left unmatched: 6. The CDR3, as DNA: TGTGCCAGCAGTTCCTTGGGACTAGCGGGGGTGGATACGCAGTATTTT. Protein product: CASSSLGLAGVDTQYF.

This clone was observed a handful of times. This chain joins TRBV18 and TRBJ2-7; TRBD2 might be the D (5 bases). The CDR3 consists of 14 residues. V shed 6 bases and J shed 2 bases, with 14 bases lying between them. CDR1 KGHSH and CDR2 LQKENI come from the germline V gene. The CDR3 is CASSIGKGPYEQYF. The CDR3, as DNA: TGTGCCAGCTCCATCGGGAAAGGGCCCTACGAGCAGTACTTC.

This clone was seen only a few times. V and J are TRBV7-2 and TRBJ1-1; D possibly corresponds to TRBD1 (5 bases). Germline assignment: CDR1 SGHTA and CDR2 FQGNSA. Trimming took 5 bases from V and 0 from J, leaving 16 bases between them. This CDR3 spans 16 amino acids. This CDR3 is CASSHLKRGLNTEAFF. CDR3 DNA: TGTGCCAGCAGCCACCTAAAGCGGGGCTTGAACACTGAAGCTTTCTTT.

The chain recombines TRBV24-1 with TRBJ2-3, with D uncertain. Germline assignment: CDR1 KGHDR and CDR2 SFDVKD. The CDR3 is 14 amino acids. Trimming shortened V by 3 bases and J by 4 bases, and 10 bases separated the two germline ends. CDR3 region: CATSDVLRSDTQYF. The CDR3 DNA sequence: TGTGCCACCAGTGATGTCCTCCGTTCAGATACGCAGTATTTT.

This chain joins TRBV25-1 and TRBJ1-5, with D possibly TRBD1 on 6 matching bases. The V end was cut by 7 bases, the J end by 4 bases, with 20 bases between. CDR3 size: 16 residues. Germline CDR1 reads MGHDK; CDR2 reads SYGVNS. Written as DNA, the CDR3 is TGTGCCAGCAAGATCCCCGGGACACTTATTAATCAGCCCCAGCATTTT. Amino acid sequence: CASKIPGTLINQPQHF. Full variable domain (remainder filled in from reference TRBV25-1 and TRBJ1-5): EADIYQTPRYLVIGTGKKITLECSQTMGHDKMYWYQQDPGMELHLIHYSYGVNSTEKGDLSSESTVSRIRTEHFPLTLESARPSHTSQYLCASKIPGTLINQPQHFGDGTRLSIL.

The count of this clone is one. J is TRBJ1-2 and V is TRBV29-1, with D unresolved. The CDR3 covers 13 residues. Looked up from germline, CDR1 is SQVTM and CDR2 is ANQGSEA. The V end was cut by 2 bases, the J end by 7 bases, with 14 bases between. The CDR3 loop reads CSVEPRDLPGYTF. The CDR3 nucleotides are TGCAGCGTTGAACCTCGCGATCTCCCTGGCTACACCTTC.

This chain uses TRBV28 with TRBJ1-4, with TRBD1 identical over 7 bases. The CDR3 sequence is 14 residues long. Germline loops: CDR1 MDHEN, CDR2 SYDVKM. The junction had 6 bases not matched to a gene; V was cut back by 5 bases and J by 6 bases. The CDR3 sequence is CASSETGSDEKLFF. The CDR3 DNA reads TGTGCCAGCAGTGAGACAGGGTCAGATGAAAAACTGTTTTTT.

V and J are TRBV4-1 and TRBJ1-6; D is ambiguous. From germline, CDR1 is MGHRA and CDR2 YSYEKL. This CDR3 is 15 amino acids long. V was pared by 4 bases and J by 9 bases, with 16 bases between. This CDR3 reads CASSLDHGKGSPLHF. CDR3 nucleotide sequence: TGCGCCAGCAGCCTCGATCACGGGAAGGGTTCACCCCTCCACTTT.

The J gene is TRBJ2-3, the V gene TRBV12-3 or TRBV12-4, with a weak D call TRBD2 (5 bases). The CDR3 is made up of 12 amino acids. Trimming shortened V by 6 bases and J by 9 bases, and 13 bases separated the two germline ends. DNA for the CDR3: TGTGCCAGCAGCTTACTAGTTGAGACGCAGTATTTT. Translating gives CASSLLVETQYF.

This clone was recorded only once. The rearrangement links TRBV5-6 to TRBJ1-1; D is unclear. Germline CDR1 and CDR2: SGHDT and YYEEEE. The CDR3 length is 14 residues. Trimming took off 2 bases at V and 0 bases at J, with 8 bases between the two ends. The CDR3, as DNA: TGTGCCAGCAGCTTTTTAGCCATGAACACTGAAGCTTTCTTT. This translates into CASSFLAMNTEAFF. Drawing the rest from reference TRBV5-6 and TRBJ1-1, the complete variable domain is DAGVTQSPTHLIKTRGQQVTLRCSPKSGHDTVSWYQQALGQGPQFIFQYYEEEERQRGNFPDRFSGHQFPNYSSELNVNALLLGDSALYLCASSFLAMNTEAFFGQGTRLTVV.

The CDR3 nucleotides read TGTGCCAGCACCTCAGGGGTCCCGAACACTGAAGCTTTCTTT. It translates to CASTSGVPNTEAFF. This chain uses TRBV7-8 with TRBJ1-1; TRBD1 might be the D (6 bases). The CDR3 has 14 residues. The V gene's germline CDR1 is SGHVS and CDR2 FQNEAQ. V was shortened by 7 bases and J by 1 base, with 13 bases between the two germline ends.

The genes are TRBV3-1 (or the pseudogene TRBV3-2) and TRBJ1-6, with TRBD1 matching 7 bases. With V trimmed by 4 bases and J by 9 bases, 3 bases remained unmatched. This CDR3 contains 13 residues. CDR1 is LGHDT, CDR2 YNNKEL, per germline (reference sequence). CDR3 bases: TGTGCCAGCAGCCGAGACAGGGTTTCACCCCTCCACTTT. Protein product: CASSRDRVSPLHF.

The gene calls are TRBV5-6 and TRBJ1-3; D remains unclear. This CDR3 has 15 amino acids. Germline V CDR1 and CDR2: SGHDT, YYEEEE. V was clipped by 1 base and J by 3 bases, with 11 bases between them. For the CDR3, the DNA is TGTGCCAGCAGCTTGCATTTAACAGTTGGAAACACCATATATTTT. It translates to CASSLHLTVGNTIYF.

This chain uses TRBV19 with TRBJ2-2, with D perhaps matching TRBD1 (6 bases). This CDR3 has 15 residues. CDR1 and CDR2 from the germline V gene are LNHDA and SQIVND (reference sequence). V was pared by 7 bases and J by 2 bases, with 14 bases between. This CDR3 is CASMGDRINTGELFF. In DNA, the CDR3 is TGTGCCAGTATGGGAGACAGGATAAACACCGGGGAGCTGTTTTTT.

The chain uses TRBV28 and TRBJ1-5; tentative D call: TRBD1 (5 bases). Germline V gives CDR1 MDHEN, CDR2 SYDVKM. This CDR3 has 14 amino acids. The ends were cut back, 8 bases at V and 6 bases at J, with 17 bases in the middle. CDR3 bases: TGTGCCAGCCGGGACGGGGCCGGGGGTCAGCCCCAGCATTTT. Protein product: CASRDGAGGQPQHF. The variable domain in full, with the rest retrieved from reference TRBV28 and TRBJ1-5, is DVKVTQSSRYLVKRTGEKVFLECVQDMDHENMFWYRQDPGLGLRLIYFSYDVKMKEKGDIPEGYSVSREKKERFSLILESASTNQTSMYLCASRDGAGGQPQHFGDGTRLSIL.

The chain couples TRBV28 to TRBJ1-5, with unresolved D. V lost 7 bases and J lost 1, with 5 bases in between. The CDR3 is made up of 12 amino acids. Germline CDR1 is MDHEN and CDR2 is SYDVKM. Written as DNA, the CDR3 is TGTGCCAGCACCGTGAGCAATCAGCCCCAGCATTTT. It specifies CASTVSNQPQHF. The whole variable domain, remainder taken from reference TRBV28 and TRBJ1-5, is DVKVTQSSRYLVKRTGEKVFLECVQDMDHENMFWYRQDPGLGLRLIYFSYDVKMKEKGDIPEGYSVSREKKERFSLILESASTNQTSMYLCASTVSNQPQHFGDGTRLSIL.

This clone has a count of ten or more. The CDR3 DNA sequence: TGTGCCAGCAGGCCTACCGGGACAGGGGTTTACGGCTACACCTTC. Translated, it gives CASRPTGTGVYGYTF. V usage is TRBV7-2 and J usage is TRBJ1-2; TRBD1 matches 10 bases. V was pared by 6 bases and J by 8 bases, with 12 bases of the junction left unmatched. The CDR3 is 15 residues long. Germline V gene data show CDR1 as SGHTA and CDR2 as FQGNSA.

This clone was observed once. The CDR3 sequence is CASSLWEPATNEKLFF. As DNA, the CDR3 is TGTGCCAGTAGTCTCTGGGAGCCAGCAACTAATGAAAAACTGTTTTTT. This chain links TRBV19 with TRBJ1-4; D gene unclear. Per the germline V gene, CDR1 is LNHDA and CDR2 is SQIVND (reference sequence). The length of the CDR3 is 16 residues. V lost 5 bases to trimming and J lost 0 bases, with 13 bases between them.

CDR3 DNA sequence: TGTGCCAGCAGCTTTGGGACAGGAGGCGGAGATACGCAGTATTTT. Residues: CASSFGTGGGDTQYF. The genes are TRBV13 and TRBJ2-3; 8 bases align to TRBD1. Germline V gene data show CDR1 as PRHDT and CDR2 as FYEKMQ (reference sequence). CDR3 length equals 15 residues. J lost 5 bases, V lost 3 bases, and 7 bases had no gene match.

This chain uses TRBV18 with TRBJ1-2, with D tentatively TRBD1 (5 bases). This CDR3 is built from 11 residues. Trimming removed 5 bases at V and 4 bases at J, with 5 bases between. The germline gives CDR1 KGHSH, CDR2 LQKENI. DNA for the CDR3: TGTGCCAGCTCAGACAGCTATGGCTACACCTTC. Translating gives CASSDSYGYTF.

V usage is TRBV9 and J usage is TRBJ1-2; TRBD1 is a possible D gene (6 bases). This CDR3 is built from 16 residues. From germline, CDR1 is SGDLS and CDR2 YYNGEE. Trimming took 2 bases from V and 5 from J, leaving 19 bases between them. The DNA of the CDR3 is TGTGCCAGCAGCGTCCTAGGAGAGGAGGGGGGGTATGGCTACACCTTC. Its protein product is CASSVLGEEGGYGYTF.

This clone appeared a few times. The chain joins TRBV5-1 to TRBJ1-6; 7 bases match TRBD1. V shed 3 bases and J 7 bases; nucleotides not matched to a gene: 7. The length of the CDR3 is 15 residues. CDR1 is SGHRS, CDR2 YFSETQ, per germline. CDR3 loop: CASSSRQGGNSPLHF. CDR3 coding DNA: TGCGCCAGCAGCTCCAGACAGGGAGGCAATTCACCCCTCCACTTT.

This chain connects TRBV3-1 (or the pseudogene TRBV3-2) to TRBJ2-1, with D tentatively TRBD2 (5 bases). The CDR3 length is 14 residues. Germline loops: CDR1 LGHDT, CDR2 YNNKEL (reference sequence). V gave up 4 bases and J gave up 9 bases, with 16 bases separating them. CDR3 in DNA: TGTGCCAGCAGCCCCGACCTAGCACCCGGTGAGCAGTTCTTC. Protein: CASSPDLAPGEQFF.